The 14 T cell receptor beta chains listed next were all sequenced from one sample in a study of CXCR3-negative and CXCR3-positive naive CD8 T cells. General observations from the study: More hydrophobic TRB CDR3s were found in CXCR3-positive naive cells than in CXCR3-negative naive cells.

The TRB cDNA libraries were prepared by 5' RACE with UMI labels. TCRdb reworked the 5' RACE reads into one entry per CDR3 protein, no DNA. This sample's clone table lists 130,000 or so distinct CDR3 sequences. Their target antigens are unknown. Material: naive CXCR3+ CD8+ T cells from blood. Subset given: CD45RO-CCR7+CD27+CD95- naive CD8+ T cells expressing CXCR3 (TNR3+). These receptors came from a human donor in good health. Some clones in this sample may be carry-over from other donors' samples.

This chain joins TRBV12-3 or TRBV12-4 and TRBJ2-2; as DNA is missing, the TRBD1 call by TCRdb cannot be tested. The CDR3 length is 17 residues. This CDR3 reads CASSPPTGRGGAGELFF.

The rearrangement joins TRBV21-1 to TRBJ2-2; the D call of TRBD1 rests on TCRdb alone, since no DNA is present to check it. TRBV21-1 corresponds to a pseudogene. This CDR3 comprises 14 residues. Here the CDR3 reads CASSKVPRSWELFF.

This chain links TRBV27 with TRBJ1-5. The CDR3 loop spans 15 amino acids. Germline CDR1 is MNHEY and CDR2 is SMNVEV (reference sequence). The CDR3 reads CASSLSGFGDQPQHF.

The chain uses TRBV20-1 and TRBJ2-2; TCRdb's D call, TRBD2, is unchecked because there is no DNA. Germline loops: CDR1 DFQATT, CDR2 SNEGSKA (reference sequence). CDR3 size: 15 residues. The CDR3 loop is CSARAPGGWTGELFF.

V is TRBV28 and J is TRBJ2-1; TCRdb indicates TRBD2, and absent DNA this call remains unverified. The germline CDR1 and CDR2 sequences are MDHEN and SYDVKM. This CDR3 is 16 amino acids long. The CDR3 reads CASSPTSGGAFLEQFF.

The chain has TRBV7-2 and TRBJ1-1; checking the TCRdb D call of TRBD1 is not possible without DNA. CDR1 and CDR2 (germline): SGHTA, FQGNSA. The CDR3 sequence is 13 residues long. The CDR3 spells CTSSATGNAEAFF.

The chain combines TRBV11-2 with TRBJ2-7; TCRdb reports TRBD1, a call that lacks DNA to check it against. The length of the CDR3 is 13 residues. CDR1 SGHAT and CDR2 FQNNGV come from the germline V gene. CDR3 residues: CASTPGGVPWQYF. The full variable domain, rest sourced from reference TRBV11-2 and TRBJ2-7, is EAGVAQSPRYKIIEKRQSVAFWCNPISGHATLYWYQQILGQGPKLLIQFQNNGVVDDSQLPKDRFSAERLKGVDSTLKIQPAKLEDSAVYLCASTPGGVPWQYFGPGTRLTVT.

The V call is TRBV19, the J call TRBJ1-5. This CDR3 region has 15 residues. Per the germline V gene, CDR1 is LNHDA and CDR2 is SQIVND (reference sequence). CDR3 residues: CASSVGGYGNQPQHF. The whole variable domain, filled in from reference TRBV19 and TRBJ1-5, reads DGGITQSPKYLFRKEGQNVTLSCEQNLNHDAMYWYRQDPGQGLRLIYYSQIVNDFQKGDIAEGYSVSREKKESFPLTVTSAQKNPTAFYLCASSVGGYGNQPQHFGDGTRLSIL.

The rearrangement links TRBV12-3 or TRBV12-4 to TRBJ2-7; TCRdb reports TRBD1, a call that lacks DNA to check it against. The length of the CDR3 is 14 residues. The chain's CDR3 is CASSFGTGAYEQYF.

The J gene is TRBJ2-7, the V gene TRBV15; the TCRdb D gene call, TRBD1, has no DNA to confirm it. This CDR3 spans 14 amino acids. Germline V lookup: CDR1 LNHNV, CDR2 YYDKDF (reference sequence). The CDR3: CATSRASTGDEQYF. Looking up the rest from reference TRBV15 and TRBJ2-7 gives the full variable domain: DAMVIQNPRYQVTQFGKPVTLSCSQTLNHNVMYWYQQKSSQAPKLLFHYYDKDFNNEADTPDNFQSRRPNTSFCFLDIRSPGLGDTAMYLCATSRASTGDEQYFGPGTRLTVT.

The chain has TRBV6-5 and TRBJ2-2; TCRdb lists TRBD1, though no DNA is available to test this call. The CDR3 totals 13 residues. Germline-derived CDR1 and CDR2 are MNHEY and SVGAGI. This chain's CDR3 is CASSYGGTGELFF.

The CDR3 protein is CASKVDSEAFF. V and J are TRBV9 and TRBJ1-1. CDR3 length: 11 residues. The germline V gene encodes CDR1 SGDLS and CDR2 YYNGEE.

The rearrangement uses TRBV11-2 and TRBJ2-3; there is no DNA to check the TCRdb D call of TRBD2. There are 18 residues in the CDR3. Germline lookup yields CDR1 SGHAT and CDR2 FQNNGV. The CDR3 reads CASSPGLAGAGGIDTQYF.

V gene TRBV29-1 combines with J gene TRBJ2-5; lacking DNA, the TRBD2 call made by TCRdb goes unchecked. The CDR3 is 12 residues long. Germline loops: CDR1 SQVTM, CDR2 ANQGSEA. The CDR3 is CSDQTSFETKYF.